Each of the 24 T cell receptor beta chains below was sequenced from the same sample in a study of shared clonotypes between healthy human individuals. Clones were sequenced by immunoSEQ multiplex PCR, and TCRdb holds only the in-frame ones, with some missing. The sample holds 2 million to 3 million clones, 85% to 95% seen once. Material: naive CD4+ T cells sorted from blood. The subset is: CD45RA+ positively selected. These receptors came from a man between 18 and 35 years old in good health.

The CDR3: CASSSPRDRGSSGANVLTF. The CDR3 bases are TGTGCCAGCAGTTCCCCCCGGGACAGGGGATCCTCTGGGGCCAACGTCCTGACTTTC. The genes are TRBV28 and TRBJ2-6; 10 bases match TRBD1. Germline CDR1 MDHEN, CDR2 SYDVKM. V lost 4 bases and J lost 0; bases outside the gene matches: 9. The CDR3 sequence is 19 residues long.

This chain uses TRBV30 with TRBJ1-5, with no clear D. Trimming took 7 bases from V and 1 from J, leaving 11 bases between them. This CDR3 is 13 amino acids long. Germline V gene data show CDR1 as GTSNPN and CDR2 as SVGIG (reference sequence). CDR3 coding DNA: TGTGCCTCCTCACAAGGGAGCAATCAGCCCCAGCATTTT. Translating gives CASSQGSNQPQHF.

The genes are TRBV19 and TRBJ1-2, with unresolved D. V was clipped by 2 bases and J by 0 bases, with 7 bases between them. The length of the CDR3 is 14 residues. Germline V CDR1 and CDR2: LNHDA, SQIVND (reference sequence). The CDR3: CASSINRANYGYTF. The CDR3 DNA sequence: TGTGCCAGTAGTATAAACAGAGCTAACTATGGCTACACCTTC. Full variable domain (outside the CDR3, taken from reference TRBV19 and TRBJ1-2): DGGITQSPKYLFRKEGQNVTLSCEQNLNHDAMYWYRQDPGQGLRLIYYSQIVNDFQKGDIAEGYSVSREKKESFPLTVTSAQKNPTAFYLCASSINRANYGYTFGSGTRLTVV.

This rearrangement joins TRBV6-5 to TRBJ1-4, with D perhaps matching TRBD1 (5 bases). CDR3 length: 16 residues. Per germline, CDR1 MNHEY and CDR2 SVGAGI. V shed 0 bases and J shed 7 bases, with 15 bases lying between them. The chain's CDR3 is CASSYSFYGGTEKLFF. DNA of the CDR3: TGTGCCAGCAGTTACTCGTTTTACGGGGGGACTGAAAAACTGTTTTTT.

A note on this clone: Other DNA sequences from this sample encode an identical CDR3 as well. The V call is TRBV11-3, the J call TRBJ2-7; D is tentatively TRBD1 or TRBD2 (5 bases each). V dropped 2 bases and J dropped 5 bases, with 7 bases sitting between them. The CDR3 loop spans 12 amino acids. Germline CDR1 SGHNT, CDR2 YENEEA. For the CDR3, the DNA is TGTGCCAGCAGCTTACAGGGAGACGAGCAGTACTTC. Translating it yields CASSLQGDEQYF. Combining the CDR3 with reference TRBV11-3 and TRBJ2-7 gives the whole variable domain EAGVVQSPRYKIIEKKQPVAFWCNPISGHNTLYWYLQNLGQGPELLIRYENEEAVDDSQLPKDRFSAERLKGVDSTLKIQPAELGDSAVYLCASSLQGDEQYFGPGTRLTVT.

V is TRBV5-1 and J is TRBJ1-3; no clear D gene. The CDR3 contains 14 residues. V lost 4 bases and J 0 bases, leaving 8 bases between the germline ends. From germline, CDR1 is SGHRS and CDR2 YFSETQ. The CDR3 DNA reads TGCGCCAGCAGCATGCAGAGCTCTGGAAACACCATATATTTT. Translating gives CASSMQSSGNTIYF.

V and J are TRBV7-2 and TRBJ1-1; no definite D call. The CDR3 length is 14 residues. The germline CDR1 and CDR2 sequences are SGHTA and FQGNSA. The ends were cut back, 5 bases at V and 0 bases at J, with 10 bases in the middle. In DNA, the CDR3 is TGTGCCAGCAGCCCGTGGGCCATGAACACTGAAGCTTTCTTT. Its translation: CASSPWAMNTEAFF.

The chain is built from TRBV6-5 and TRBJ2-2; a weak D match, TRBD2 (5 bases). This CDR3 spans 16 amino acids. V lost 2 bases and J lost 3, with 13 bases in between. Germline V gene sequence: CDR1 MNHEY, CDR2 SVGAGI. Here the CDR3 DNA reads TGTGCCAGCAGTTACCCCACCGGGATAGACACCGGGGAGCTGTTTTTT. Its translation is CASSYPTGIDTGELFF.

J is TRBJ2-7 and V is TRBV19; a possible D gene is TRBD1 (6 bases). This CDR3 comprises 14 residues. Deletions cut 5 bases from V and 1 base from J, with 12 bases between. Germline assignment: CDR1 LNHDA and CDR2 SQIVND (reference sequence). The DNA of the CDR3 is TGTGCCAGTAGTTTAACAGGGTTGTCCTACGAGCAGTACTTC. Protein: CASSLTGLSYEQYF. Complete variable domain (other parts from reference TRBV19 and TRBJ2-7): DGGITQSPKYLFRKEGQNVTLSCEQNLNHDAMYWYRQDPGQGLRLIYYSQIVNDFQKGDIAEGYSVSREKKESFPLTVTSAQKNPTAFYLCASSLTGLSYEQYFGPGTRLTVT.

The CDR3 DNA reads as TGCGCCAGCAGCCTCGGGTTCGAAAATTCACCCCTCCACTTT. It yields the protein CASSLGFENSPLHF. The chain uses TRBV4-1 and TRBJ1-6; D unresolved. Germline CDR1 is MGHRA and CDR2 is YSYEKL. There are 14 residues in the CDR3. Trimming cost V 4 bases and J 7 bases, with 11 bases left between them.

J is TRBJ2-5 and V is TRBV4-1, with 8 nucleotides matching TRBD1. Per germline, CDR1 MGHRA and CDR2 YSYEKL. This CDR3 contains 17 residues. Losses at the gene ends were 0 bases for V and 5 bases for J; bases not matched to a gene: 11. The CDR3 DNA sequence: TGCGCCAGCAGCCAAGATGTAGGACAGGGAATAGGGGAGACCCAGTACTTC. Translated: CASSQDVGQGIGETQYF.

The chain recombines TRBV6-1 with TRBJ1-2; TRBD1 matches 7 bases. The V gene end was trimmed by 5 bases and the J gene end by 5 bases; junction bases not matched to a gene: 5. This CDR3 is built from 13 residues. Germline V lookup: CDR1 MNHNS, CDR2 SASEGT. This chain's CDR3 is CASSNRGGYGYTF. CDR3 coding DNA: TGTGCCAGCAGTAACAGGGGAGGGTATGGCTACACCTTC.

The J gene is TRBJ2-7, the V gene TRBV6-5; D is possibly TRBD2 (5 bases). The CDR3 spans 14 residues. Germline V CDR1 and CDR2: MNHEY, SVGAGI. V was pared by 5 bases and J by 7 bases, with 18 bases between. The CDR3 protein is CASSLGSPVGEQYF. CDR3 coding DNA: TGTGCCAGCAGTCTTGGGAGTCCGGTTGGTGAGCAGTACTTC.

The chain links TRBV9 to TRBJ2-5; 8 nucleotides agree with TRBD2. The J segment lost 2 bases and the V segment lost 0 bases, leaving 3 bases of the junction unmatched. The CDR3 contains 15 residues. CDR1 is SGDLS, CDR2 YYNGEE, per germline. CDR3 in amino acids: CASSVGSGGQETQYF. The CDR3, as DNA: TGTGCCAGCAGCGTAGGAAGCGGGGGACAAGAGACCCAGTACTTC.

This clone was picked up a small number of times. V is TRBV19 and J is TRBJ1-6; the match to TRBD1 covers 9 bases. The CDR3 is 16 amino acids. From germline, CDR1 is LNHDA and CDR2 SQIVND (reference sequence). V lost 3 bases and J lost 10; bases outside the gene matches: 10. CDR3 in amino acids: CASSMGDRAERSPLHF. As DNA, the CDR3 is TGTGCCAGTAGTATGGGGGACAGGGCTGAGAGATCACCCCTCCACTTT.

This chain uses TRBV6-5 with TRBJ1-1, with no clear D. This CDR3 is 13 amino acids long. The germline gives CDR1 MNHEY, CDR2 SVGAGI. Trimming removed 2 bases at V and 5 bases at J, with 9 bases between. The CDR3 is CASSYQIATEAFF. In DNA, the CDR3 is TGTGCCAGCAGTTACCAGATCGCGACTGAAGCTTTCTTT.

The chain joins TRBV10-3 to TRBJ2-1, with TRBD2 as a possible D gene (6 bases). Per the germline V gene, CDR1 is ENHRY and CDR2 is SYGVKD. Trimming took off 5 bases at V and 2 bases at J, with 10 bases between the two ends. The CDR3 contains 14 residues. CDR3 coding DNA: TGTGCCATCAGTTCCCGGGGGACCTACAATGAGCAGTTCTTC. Translation gives CAISSRGTYNEQFF.

The CDR3, as DNA: TGTGCCAGCAGTCTCCGGGACCGACCCAATCAGCCCCAGCATTTT. Protein sequence: CASSLRDRPNQPQHF. This sequence joins TRBV27 and TRBJ1-5; maybe TRBD1 (5 bases). V gave up 5 bases and J gave up 3 bases, with 14 bases separating them. Germline loops: CDR1 MNHEY, CDR2 SMNVEV (reference sequence). This CDR3 is built from 15 residues.

The chain uses TRBV5-5 and TRBJ1-2, with 7 bases aligning to TRBD1. CDR1 SGHKS and CDR2 YYEKEE come from the germline V gene (reference sequence). The CDR3 has 15 amino acids. Losses at the gene ends were 4 bases for V and 0 bases for J; bases not matched to a gene: 6. The CDR3 coding sequence is TGTGCCAGCAGCCGGGACAGCTCAGCTAACTATGGCTACACCTTC. Translation: CASSRDSSANYGYTF.

This sequence joins TRBV6-5 and TRBJ2-1; 8 bases align to TRBD2. Losses at the gene ends were 6 bases for V and 6 bases for J; bases not matched to a gene: 10. Germline V gene lookup returns CDR1 MNHEY and CDR2 SVGAGI. The CDR3 spans 15 residues. The CDR3 bases are TGTGCCAGCAGACCCCATAGCGGGGTGGGCAATGAGCAGTTCTTC. This translates into CASRPHSGVGNEQFF.

The chain is built from TRBV7-2 and TRBJ2-1; D uncertain. CDR3 length: 16 amino acids. Germline V lookup: CDR1 SGHTA, CDR2 FQGNSA. The V end lost 2 bases, the J end lost 1 base, and 12 bases lay between the germline ends. Written as DNA, the CDR3 is TGTGCCAGCAGCTTAAGTGGGTCCCTATCCTACAATGAGCAGTTCTTC. Translating gives CASSLSGSLSYNEQFF.

This sequence joins TRBV18 and TRBJ2-7, with TRBD1 identical over 8 bases. Germline CDR1 KGHSH, CDR2 LQKENI. V lost 7 bases, J lost 6 bases, and 8 bases stayed unmatched. CDR3 length: 13 residues. CDR3 residues: CASFTDRVSEQYF. In DNA, the CDR3 is TGTGCCAGCTTTACGGACAGGGTAAGCGAGCAGTACTTC.

The rearrangement links TRBV2 to TRBJ1-1; D might be TRBD1 (5 bases). CDR1 is SNHLY and CDR2 is FYNNEI in the germline V gene. Trimming left V 5 bases short and J 3 bases short, with 13 bases between. The CDR3 sequence is 14 residues long. CDR3 sequence (DNA): TGTGCCAGCAGTACCCAGGGTACCTACACTGAAGCTTTCTTT. Its translation is CASSTQGTYTEAFF.

This chain uses TRBV10-3 with TRBJ2-3; 11 bases are a match to TRBD2. Germline V gene data show CDR1 as ENHRY and CDR2 as SYGVKD. Trimming removed 10 bases from V and 6 bases from J; junction bases left unmatched: 12. The CDR3 covers 15 residues. The CDR3 nucleotides are TGTGCCACTATAAATAGCGGGGGGGGCGTGGATACGCAGTATTTT. Its translation is CATINSGGGVDTQYF.